The rows below give T cell receptor beta chains drawn from one sample of a study of blood T cell repertoires in COVID-19. TCRdb keeps only in-frame clones here, not all; method: immunoSEQ multiplex PCR. The sample lists a few hundred thousand clones, over 75% seen once, with under 3.5% in the top ten. The material sequenced was PBMCs or T cells enriched from blood (not recorded which). The receptors come from a woman in her late teens or twenties in a cohort exposed to, infected with or recovered from COVID-19 (not recorded which). Each CDR3 is given with its conserved first and last residue. The D gene is left open where the match is weak. The listing skips clone size in some rows; elsewhere it reads once, few, many or a size class.

TRBD1	16	TRBV30	-	TRBJ2-5	TGTGCCTGGAGTGTGGGTCGGACAGGGGTAAGAGAGACCCAGTACTTC	CAWSVGRTGVRETQYF
-	15	TRBV5-6	-	TRBJ2-7	TGTGCCAGCAGCTTGGCTGGGGGAGGCCCCTACGAGCAGTACTTC	CASSLAGGGPYEQYF
-	14	TRBV6-1	-	TRBJ2-3	TGTGCCAGCAGTGAAGACCCTATCACAGATACGCAGTATTTT	CASSEDPITDTQYF
TRBD2	17	TRBV3-1/TRBV3-2	-	TRBJ2-3	TGTGCCAGCAGCCACCGACTAGCGGGACGGGTCACAGATACGCAGTATTTT	CASSHRLAGRVTDTQYF
TRBD1	15	TRBV5-1	-	TRBJ1-2	TGCGCCAGCAGCCGCGACAGGGAAGCTAACTATGGCTACACCTTC	CASSRDREANYGYTF
TRBD1	13	TRBV7-3	-	TRBJ1-1	TGTGCCAGCAGCCAGGGACAGCTCACTGAAGCTTTCTTT	CASSQGQLTEAFF
TRBD1	11	TRBV12-5	-	TRBJ2-1	TGTGCTAGCGAAGGCAGACAGGGAAAGTTCTTC	CASEGRQGKFF
-	13	TRBV16	-	TRBJ1-1	TGTGCCAGCAGCCCTGGGACTTACACTGAAGCTTTCTTT	CASSPGTYTEAFF
-	12	TRBV5-4	-	TRBJ1-4	TGTGCCTCGGGGGGGAAGGGTGAAAAACTGTTTTTT	CASGGKGEKLFF
TRBD2	14	TRBV7-8	-	TRBJ2-7	TGTGCCAGCAGCGTTAGCGGGAGCTTGGACGAGCAGTACTTC	CASSVSGSLDEQYF
-	12	TRBV29-1	-	TRBJ1-2	TGCACCATCGGTGAGGGAGACTATGGCTACACCTTC	CTIGEGDYGYTF
TRBD2	19	TRBV4-1	-	TRBJ2-7	TGCGCCAGCAGCCAAGTTTTCAAGCGGGAGTCCCGATGGGCTAACGAGCAGTACTTC	CASSQVFKRESRWANEQYF
TRBD2	15	TRBV11-2	-	TRBJ2-5	TGTGCCAGCAGCTTAGGGTGGGGCGGGGGAGAGACCCAGTACTTC	CASSLGWGGGETQYF
TRBD1	14	TRBV11-2	-	TRBJ2-7	TGTGCCAGCAGCTTTGGACAGGGAACCTACGAGCAGTACTTC	CASSFGQGTYEQYF
-	13	TRBV5-5	-	TRBJ1-2	TGTGCCAGCAGCTCAGGGCCCGAGCTTGGCTACACCTTC	CASSSGPELGYTF
-	11	TRBV12-3/TRBV12-4	-	TRBJ2-3	TGTGCCAGCAGTCCCGGGGATACGCAGTATTTT	CASSPGDTQYF
TRBD1	15	TRBV7-9	-	TRBJ1-4	TGTGCCAGCAGCCCTCCAGGGGGCGGGAATGAAAAACTGTTTTTT	CASSPPGGGNEKLFF
-	15	TRBV5-1	-	TRBJ2-3	TGCGCCAGCAGCCTGGGGGGAGCTCAGGCAGATACGCAGTATTTT	CASSLGGAQADTQYF
TRBD1	14	TRBV5-1	few	TRBJ1-2	TGCGCCAGCAGCTTAGGGCAGACAGGGGGTGGCTACACCTTC	CASSLGQTGGGYTF
TRBD1	15	TRBV6-6	-	TRBJ1-1	TGTGCCAGCACCAGGGGACAGGTGGGGAACACTGAAGCTTTCTTT	CASTRGQVGNTEAFF
-	13	TRBV28	-	TRBJ1-5	TGTGCCAGCCGTATAGGAGGCAATCAGCCCCAGCATTTT	CASRIGGNQPQHF
-	16	TRBV28	-	TRBJ1-1	TGTGCCAGCAGCTCCCCCACGGGGGACCCTAACACTGAAGCTTTCTTT	CASSSPTGDPNTEAFF
TRBD2	18	TRBV27	many	TRBJ2-1	TGTGCCAGCAGTTTATTCGGACTAGCGGGAGTATCTTACAATGAGCAGTTCTTC	CASSLFGLAGVSYNEQFF
-	17	TRBV28	-	TRBJ1-3	TGTGCCAGCAGTTTAAGCGGAGGGGAAGTACCTGGAAACACCATATATTTT	CASSLSGGEVPGNTIYF
TRBD2	16	TRBV5-1	once	TRBJ2-5	TGCGCCAGCAGCCCCGGGGCTAGCGGGGGGCAAGAGACCCAGTACTTC	CASSPGASGGQETQYF
TRBD2	15	TRBV11-2	-	TRBJ2-7	TGTGCCAGCAGCTTAGTTAGCGGGGGCCTTTATGAGCAGTACTTC	CASSLVSGGLYEQYF
TRBD2	17	TRBV5-6	-	TRBJ2-1	TGTGCCAGCAGCTGGGGACTAGCGGGAGTGTCCTACAATGAGCAGTTCTTC	CASSWGLAGVSYNEQFF
-	15	TRBV2	-	TRBJ2-5	TGTGCCAGCAGTCGGGACTCGAGTTGGCAAGAGACCCAGTACTTC	CASSRDSSWQETQYF
-	16	TRBV5-1	-	TRBJ2-3	TGCGCCAGCAGCGTTGGGACAAGTCAATCCACAGATACGCAGTATTTT	CASSVGTSQSTDTQYF
-	16	TRBV3-1/TRBV3-2	-	TRBJ2-3	TGTGCCAGCAGCCAGGGCGAAAGAAGTGGCACAGATACGCAGTATTTT	CASSQGERSGTDTQYF